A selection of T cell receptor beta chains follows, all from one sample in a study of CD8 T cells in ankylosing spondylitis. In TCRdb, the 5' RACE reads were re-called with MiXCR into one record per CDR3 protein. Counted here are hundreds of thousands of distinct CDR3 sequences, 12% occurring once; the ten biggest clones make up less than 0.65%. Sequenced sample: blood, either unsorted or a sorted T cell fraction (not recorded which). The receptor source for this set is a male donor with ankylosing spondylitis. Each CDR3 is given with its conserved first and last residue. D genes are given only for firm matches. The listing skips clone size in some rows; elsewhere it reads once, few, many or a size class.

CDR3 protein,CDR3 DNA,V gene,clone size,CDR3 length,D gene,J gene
CASSVRAVDYEQYF,TGTGCCAGCAGTGTCCGGGCCGTGGACTACGAGCAGTACTTC,TRBV2,few,14,NA,TRBJ2-7
CASSSPVRGDRQPQHF,TGTGCCAGCAGTTCACCCGTCAGGGGTGATCGTCAGCCCCAGCATTTT,TRBV6-2/TRBV6-3,NA,16,NA,TRBJ1-5
CASSLAQGLETQYF,TGTGCCAGCAGCTTAGCACAGGGTCTGGAGACCCAGTACTTC,TRBV7-8,many,14,NA,TRBJ2-5
CASSQRQGSTGELFF,TGTGCCAGCAGTCAACGACAGGGTAGCACCGGGGAGCTGTTTTTT,TRBV6-1,NA,15,TRBD1,TRBJ2-2
CSARGGGLSYNEQFF,TGCAGTGCTAGAGGAGGGGGCCTCTCCTACAATGAGCAGTTCTTC,TRBV20-1,NA,15,TRBD1,TRBJ2-1
CASSSSPFSGDTQYF,TGTGCCAGCAGCTCGTCTCCCTTCAGCGGGGATACGCAGTATTTT,TRBV5-6,few,15,NA,TRBJ2-3
CASSLWGRSYNEQFF,TGTGCCAGCAGTTTATGGGGGAGGTCCTACAATGAGCAGTTCTTC,TRBV27,few,15,NA,TRBJ2-1
CASSFGGKEFF,TGTGCCAGCAGCTTCGGTGGGAAGGAGTTCTTC,TRBV7-9,many,11,NA,TRBJ2-1
CASSLAFTGGGGYTF,TGTGCCAGCAGCTTAGCCTTCACAGGGGGCGGCGGCTACACCTTC,TRBV7-2,NA,15,TRBD1,TRBJ1-2
CSASAKRRPSHEQYF,TGCAGTGCTAGCGCTAAAAGGAGGCCCTCCCACGAGCAGTACTTC,TRBV20-1,many,15,NA,TRBJ2-7
CASSPTGGADEQFF,TGTGCCAGCAGTCCGACGGGTGGGGCCGATGAGCAGTTCTTC,TRBV6-1,few,14,NA,TRBJ2-1
CASSFLKGGDTEAFF,TGTGCCAGCAGCTTCTTGAAAGGGGGAGACACTGAAGCTTTCTTT,TRBV7-2,few,15,NA,TRBJ1-1
CASSWATGQSTEQYF,TGTGCCAGCAGCTGGGCGACGGGACAGTCGACCGAGCAGTACTTC,TRBV5-5,NA,15,TRBD1,TRBJ2-7
CASSKTSQETQYF,TGTGCCAGCAGTAAAACTAGTCAAGAGACCCAGTACTTC,TRBV28,NA,13,NA,TRBJ2-5
CASSLVQGDTQYF,TGTGCCAGCAGCTTAGTACAGGGAGATACGCAGTATTTT,TRBV7-2,many,13,NA,TRBJ2-3
CSAPTSGRKQYF,TGCAGTGCTCCGACTAGCGGGAGGAAGCAGTACTTC,TRBV20-1,NA,12,TRBD2,TRBJ2-7
CASSSRDPKRRAFF,TGTGCCAGCAGCTCGCGGGACCCCAAACGGAGAGCTTTCTTT,TRBV7-2,many,14,NA,TRBJ1-1
CATSRGGAGGGNIQYF,TGTGCCACCAGCAGAGGGGGGGCCGGAGGGGGAAACATTCAGTACTTC,TRBV15,NA,16,NA,TRBJ2-4
CSAPIAGRLSYEQYF,TGCAGTGCTCCCATAGCGGGACGACTCTCCTACGAGCAGTACTTC,TRBV20-1,few,15,TRBD2,TRBJ2-7
CAISEIWGVYNEQFF,TGTGCCATCAGTGAGATCTGGGGAGTCTACAATGAGCAGTTCTTC,TRBV10-3,few,15,NA,TRBJ2-1
CASRPPGTGSSPLHF,TGTGCCAGCAGGCCTCCCGGGACAGGGAGTTCACCCCTCCACTTT,TRBV12-3/TRBV12-4,NA,15,TRBD1,TRBJ1-6
CSAHPDDGETQYF,TGCAGTGCTCACCCCGACGATGGAGAGACCCAGTACTTC,TRBV20-1,NA,13,NA,TRBJ2-5
CASSQDMGGANYGYTF,TGCGCCAGCAGCCAAGATATGGGTGGTGCTAACTATGGCTACACCTTC,TRBV4-3,NA,16,NA,TRBJ1-2
CSANPTRTRETQYF,TGCAGTGCTAACCCGACCCGGACGCGGGAGACCCAGTACTTC,TRBV20-1,many,14,NA,TRBJ2-5
CASSLGTGSNYGYTF,TGTGCCAGCAGTCTTGGGACAGGCTCGAACTATGGCTACACCTTC,TRBV12-3/TRBV12-4,NA,15,TRBD1,TRBJ1-2
CALRDTNSYEQYF,TGTGCCCTCAGGGATACGAACTCCTACGAGCAGTACTTC,TRBV10-3,many,13,NA,TRBJ2-7
CATSDPLNGYTF,TGTGCCACCAGTGACCCACTTAATGGCTACACCTTC,TRBV24-1,NA,12,NA,TRBJ1-2
CASSFDSYNSPLHF,TGCGCCAGCAGCTTTGACTCCTATAATTCACCCCTCCACTTT,TRBV5-1,NA,14,NA,TRBJ1-6